Listed here are 22 T cell receptor beta chains from one sample, sequenced in a study of PD-1 blockade in classical Hodgkin lymphoma. This table comes from immunoSEQ multiplex PCR, and its TCRdb copy is limited to in-frame clones, with some not included. The table includes tens of thousands of clones, 75% to 95% detected once. This sample's time point: cycle 4 day 1 (C4D1), after 6 weeks of nivolumab. Each patient's relapse followed autologous stem cell transplantation, and brentuximab vedotin exposure varied. Sequencing was performed on peripheral blood mononuclear cells (PBMCs), taken before the fourth cycle of nivolumab. The source of these receptors is a human donor with classical Hodgkin lymphoma.

This clone has just a few counts. This chain joins TRBV7-9 and TRBJ1-4, with 7 bases matching TRBD1. Looked up from germline, CDR1 is SEHNR and CDR2 is FQNEAQ (reference sequence). After removal of 5 bases from V and 5 bases from J, the junction contained 8 bases not matched to a gene. CDR3 length: 15 residues. DNA for the CDR3: TGTGCCAGCAGCACACGGACAGGCAGAAATGAAAAACTGTTTTTT. Protein sequence: CASSTRTGRNEKLFF.

This clone was counted a single time. The chain employs TRBV18 and TRBJ2-2; 7 positions agree with TRBD1. Germline CDR1 is KGHSH and CDR2 is LQKENI. V shed 2 bases and J 6 bases; nucleotides not matched to a gene: 6. This CDR3 has 15 amino acids. The CDR3 coding sequence is TGTGCCAGCTCACCAAGCCCCGACAGGGCCGGGGAGCTGTTTTTT. Its protein is CASSPSPDRAGELFF.

The chain carries TRBV7-9 and TRBJ2-7; 9 bases fit TRBD2. The CDR3 sequence is 15 residues long. Germline values: CDR1 SEHNR, CDR2 FQNEAQ (reference sequence). J gave up 6 bases and V 5 bases, and 11 bases lay outside the gene matches. CDR3 protein: CASSPALGLAFEQYF. The CDR3 DNA reads TGTGCCAGCAGCCCCGCGCTGGGACTAGCTTTCGAGCAGTACTTC.

This clone was counted a single time. This chain links TRBV7-3 with TRBJ2-3; TRBD2 is a possible D gene (6 bases). Germline CDR1 is SGHTA and CDR2 is FQGTGA. CDR3 length: 15 residues. Deletions cut 5 bases from V and 5 bases from J, with 17 bases between. CDR3 coding DNA: TGTGCCAGCAGCCCCACTGGCGGGGCCGGAGATACGCAGTATTTT. Protein product: CASSPTGGAGDTQYF.

This chain links TRBV7-6 with TRBJ2-7; D may be TRBD1 (6 bases). The V and J ends lost 1 base and 3 bases respectively, with 16 bases between them. The CDR3 contains 16 residues. Germline CDR1 SGHVS, CDR2 FNYEAQ. The CDR3 DNA reads TGTGCCAGCAGCTTAGAGGTTGAGGGGGAAAACTACGAGCAGTACTTC. Protein: CASSLEVEGENYEQYF.

V and J are TRBV7-8 and TRBJ1-5, with D unresolved. CDR3 size: 13 residues. The germline V gene has CDR1 SGHVS and CDR2 FQNEAQ. Trimming cost V 5 bases and J 4 bases, with 9 bases left between them. CDR3 DNA: TGTGCCAGCAGCCACTACAGTAATCAGCCCCAGCATTTT. Protein sequence: CASSHYSNQPQHF.

The rearrangement links TRBV20-1 to TRBJ2-5; D is tentatively TRBD1 or TRBD2 (5 bases each). Per the germline V gene, CDR1 is DFQATT and CDR2 is SNEGSKA (reference sequence). This CDR3 contains 11 residues. Trimming left V 3 bases short and J 4 bases short, with 6 bases between. The CDR3 sequence: CSASGAETQYF. DNA for the CDR3: TGCAGTGCTAGCGGGGCAGAGACCCAGTACTTC.

This chain connects TRBV6-5 to TRBJ1-2; 10 positions agree with TRBD1. With V trimmed by 6 bases and J by 5 bases, 9 bases remained unmatched. CDR1 MNHEY and CDR2 SVGAGI come from the germline V gene. This CDR3 is built from 15 residues. CDR3 sequence: CASRIDRGHTYGYTF. For the CDR3, the DNA is TGTGCCAGCAGGATCGACAGGGGGCATACGTATGGCTACACCTTC.

The chain uses TRBV18 and TRBJ1-5; weak D call: TRBD1 (5 bases). This CDR3 is 15 amino acids long. Germline values: CDR1 KGHSH, CDR2 LQKENI. The ends were cut back, 3 bases at V and 3 bases at J, with 12 bases in the middle. CDR3 bases: TGTGCCAGCTCACCTAGTGGGGCCATCAATCAGCCCCAGCATTTT. This sequence encodes CASSPSGAINQPQHF.

The chain uses TRBV30 and TRBJ1-2, with D possibly TRBD1 on 6 matching bases. The length of the CDR3 is 12 residues. Germline V gives CDR1 GTSNPN, CDR2 SVGIG (reference sequence). The ends were cut back, 7 bases at V and 8 bases at J, with 17 bases in the middle. The CDR3 loop reads CASPGGTGGYTF. Here the CDR3 DNA reads TGTGCCTCGCCGGGGGGCACCGGCGGCTACACCTTC.

This chain joins TRBV13 and TRBJ1-5; 10 bases fit TRBD1. The V and J ends lost 5 bases and 6 bases, in that order; junction bases with no gene match: 4. The CDR3 spans 14 residues. The germline V gene has CDR1 PRHDT and CDR2 FYEKMQ (reference sequence). CDR3 sequence reads: CASSRGTGAQPQHF. The CDR3 nucleotides are TGTGCCAGCAGCCGAGGGACAGGGGCTCAGCCCCAGCATTTT.

This clone has just one count. CDR3 protein: CASRFRATNSPLHF. CDR3 in DNA: TGTGCCAGCAGATTCCGGGCCACCAATTCACCCCTCCACTTT. The gene calls are TRBV28 and TRBJ1-6; D is uncertain. The CDR3 sequence is 14 residues long. V gave up 6 bases and J gave up 7 bases, with 13 bases separating them. Germline V gives CDR1 MDHEN, CDR2 SYDVKM.

This clone came up a few times. The rearrangement links TRBV10-1 to TRBJ2-2; D is uncertain. The CDR3 has 15 residues. Germline CDR1 and CDR2: WNHNN and SYGVQD (reference sequence). V gave up 4 bases and J gave up 1 base, with 10 bases separating them. CDR3 sequence (DNA): TGCGCCAGCAGTGCTGTCTCGGGGAACACCGGGGAGCTGTTTTTT. Translated: CASSAVSGNTGELFF.

This chain uses TRBV6-5 with TRBJ2-7; D is undetermined. The CDR3 runs to 16 residues. Looked up from germline, CDR1 is MNHEY and CDR2 is SVGAGI. Trimming took off 0 bases at V and 3 bases at J, with 15 bases between the two ends. The CDR3 sequence is CASSYSGSRFSYEQYF. DNA of the CDR3: TGTGCCAGCAGTTACTCCGGCAGCAGGTTCAGCTACGAGCAGTACTTC.

The V call is TRBV5-1, the J call TRBJ1-1; D gene uncertain. V lost 3 bases to trimming and J lost 1 base, with 16 bases between them. The CDR3 consists of 16 residues. CDR1 and CDR2 (germline): SGHRS, YFSETQ. The CDR3 here is CASSYSATSWNTEAFF. In DNA form, the CDR3 reads TGCGCCAGCAGCTACTCGGCCACCTCCTGGAACACTGAAGCTTTCTTT.

CDR3 protein: CASSSDYEQYF. The CDR3 coding sequence is TGTGCCAGCAGTTCCGACTACGAGCAGTACTTC. The rearrangement links TRBV28 to TRBJ2-7; no firm D call. The CDR3 runs 11 residues. Between the trimmed V and J ends, which lost 4 bases and 3 bases, there was a span of 4 bases. The germline V gene encodes CDR1 MDHEN and CDR2 SYDVKM.

This sequence joins TRBV18 and TRBJ2-1; the match to TRBD2 covers 7 bases. Trimming at V came to 6 bases and at J to 1 base, leaving 6 bases not matched to a gene. CDR3 size: 15 residues. The V gene's germline CDR1 is KGHSH and CDR2 LQKENI. The CDR3 is CASSPRTRSYNEQFF. CDR3 bases: TGTGCCAGCTCCCCGAGGACTAGATCCTACAATGAGCAGTTCTTC.

The V gene is TRBV6-6, the J gene TRBJ1-1; no definite D call. This CDR3 contains 15 residues. The V end was cut by 0 bases, the J end by 11 bases, with 19 bases between. Germline-derived CDR1 and CDR2 are MNHNY and SVGAGI (reference sequence). CDR3 coding DNA: TGTGCCAGCAGTTACTCCCTCCCACACGGTCGGGAGGCTTTCTTT. Protein product: CASSYSLPHGREAFF.

This clone was seen a few times. The chain joins TRBV7-6 to TRBJ1-3; weak D call: TRBD1 (5 bases). The germline CDR1 and CDR2 sequences are SGHVS and FNYEAQ. The ends were cut back, 3 bases at V and 1 base at J, with 10 bases in the middle. This CDR3 has 15 amino acids. As DNA, the CDR3 is TGTGCCAGCAGCTTGGCTCAGGGTTCTGGAAACACCATATATTTT. Its protein is CASSLAQGSGNTIYF.

This chain links TRBV6-5 with TRBJ2-7; 7 bases map to TRBD1. CDR1 MNHEY and CDR2 SVGAGI come from the germline V gene. V gave up 5 bases and J gave up 0 bases; unmatched junction bases: 7. The CDR3 has 15 residues. Written as DNA, the CDR3 is TGTGCCAGCAGTCCCGCTGCAGGGGGCTCCTACGAGCAGTACTTC. Its protein product is CASSPAAGGSYEQYF.

V is TRBV7-8 and J is TRBJ2-3; TRBD2 aligns across 10 bases. V lost 5 bases, J lost 1 base, and 3 bases stayed unmatched. This CDR3 is built from 15 residues. Germline V gene lookup returns CDR1 SGHVS and CDR2 FQNEAQ. The CDR3 region is CASSLGTSGTDTQYF. For the CDR3, the DNA is TGTGCCAGCAGCCTTGGGACTAGCGGCACAGATACGCAGTATTTT.

The chain has TRBV11-2 and TRBJ1-4; D is undetermined. Germline-derived CDR1 and CDR2 are SGHAT and FQNNGV. The V end lost 5 bases, the J end lost 5 bases, and 9 bases lay between the germline ends. This CDR3 is built from 13 residues. In DNA, the CDR3 is TGTGCCAGCAGCAGAGGGTGGAATGAAAAACTGTTTTTT. Translation: CASSRGWNEKLFF.